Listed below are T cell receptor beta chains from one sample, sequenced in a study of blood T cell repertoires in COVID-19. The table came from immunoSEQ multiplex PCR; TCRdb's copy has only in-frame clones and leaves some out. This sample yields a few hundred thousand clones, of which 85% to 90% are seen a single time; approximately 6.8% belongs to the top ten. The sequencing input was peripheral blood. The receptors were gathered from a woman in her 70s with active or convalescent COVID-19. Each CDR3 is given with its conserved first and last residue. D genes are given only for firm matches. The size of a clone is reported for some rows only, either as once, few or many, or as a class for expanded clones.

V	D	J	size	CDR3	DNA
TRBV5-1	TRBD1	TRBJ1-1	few	CASQGAFGTEAFF	TGCGCCAGCCAGGGGGCTTTTGGGACTGAAGCTTTCTTT
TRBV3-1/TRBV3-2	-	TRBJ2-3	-	CASSQPRGTDTQYF	TGTGCCAGCAGCCAACCCAGGGGCACAGATACGCAGTATTTT
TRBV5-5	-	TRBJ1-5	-	CASSLETRNQPQHF	TGTGCCAGCAGCTTGGAGACACGGAATCAGCCCCAGCATTTT
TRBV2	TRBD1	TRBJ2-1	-	CASSEWDRAPEQFF	TGTGCCAGCAGTGAATGGGACAGGGCTCCTGAGCAGTTCTTC
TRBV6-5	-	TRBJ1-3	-	CASNSNAEFGNTIYF	TGTGCCAGCAACTCCAATGCGGAATTTGGAAACACCATATATTTT
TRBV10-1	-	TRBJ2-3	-	CASTSGDTQYF	TGCGCCAGCACCTCCGGAGATACGCAGTATTTT
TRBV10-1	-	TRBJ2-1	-	CASSEQGNEQFF	TGCGCCAGCAGTGAGCAGGGGAATGAGCAGTTCTTC
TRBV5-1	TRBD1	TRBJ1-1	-	CASSLGQGNSLEAFF	TGCGCCAGCAGCTTAGGACAGGGGAATAGTTTGGAGGCTTTCTTT
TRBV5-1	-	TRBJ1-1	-	CASTRSQGGSEAFF	TGCGCCAGCACCCGGAGTCAGGGTGGATCTGAAGCTTTCTTT
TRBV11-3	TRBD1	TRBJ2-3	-	CASSLEGQGEDTQYF	TGTGCCAGCAGCTTAGAGGGACAGGGTGAGGATACGCAGTATTTT
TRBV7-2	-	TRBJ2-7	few	CASSLAASGDMQYF	TGTGCCAGCAGCTTAGCCGCCTCAGGGGATATGCAGTACTTC
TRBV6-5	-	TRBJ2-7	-	CASSYSFQGIEQYF	TGTGCCAGCAGTTACTCTTTTCAGGGGATCGAGCAGTACTTC
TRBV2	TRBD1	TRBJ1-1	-	CAREGEGAMNTEAFF	TGTGCCAGGGAGGGTGAGGGGGCTATGAACACTGAAGCTTTCTTT
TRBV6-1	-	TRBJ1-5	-	CASSEQTRTVSNQPQHF	TGTGCCAGCAGTGAGCAGACTAGGACCGTCAGCAATCAGCCCCAGCATTTT
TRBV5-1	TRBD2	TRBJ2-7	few	CASSLAGGSSYEQYF	TGCGCCAGCAGCTTGGCGGGGGGGAGCTCCTACGAGCAGTACTTC
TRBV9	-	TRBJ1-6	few	CASSVDSNSPLHF	TGTGCCAGCAGCGTGGACAGTAATTCACCCCTCCACTTT
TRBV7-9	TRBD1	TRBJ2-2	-	CASSPGQTTGELFF	TGTGCCAGCAGCCCGGGACAGACCACCGGGGAGCTGTTTTTT
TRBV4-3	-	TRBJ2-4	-	CASSPRGNYIQYF	TGCGCCAGCAGCCCACGGGGGAATTACATTCAGTACTTC
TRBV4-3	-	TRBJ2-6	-	CASRRGGDGANVLTF	TGCGCCAGCAGGCGCGGAGGGGATGGGGCCAACGTCCTGACTTTC
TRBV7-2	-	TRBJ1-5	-	CASSLVQEQPQHF	TGTGCCAGCAGCTTAGTGCAGGAACAGCCCCAGCATTTT
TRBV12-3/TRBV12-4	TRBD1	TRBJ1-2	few	CASSTGGGYGYTF	TGTGCCAGTAGCACAGGGGGAGGCTACGGCTACACCTTC
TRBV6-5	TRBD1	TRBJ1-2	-	CASSSPGTANYGYTF	TGTGCCAGCAGTTCTCCGGGGACAGCCAACTATGGCTACACCTTC
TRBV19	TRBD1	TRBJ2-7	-	CASSIDRGAYEQYF	TGTGCCAGTAGTATTGACAGGGGAGCCTACGAGCAGTACTTC
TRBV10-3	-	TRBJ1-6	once	CAISDSTVYNSPLHF	TGTGCCATCAGTGACTCCACAGTCTATAATTCACCCCTCCACTTT
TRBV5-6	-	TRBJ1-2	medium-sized	CASSLGSPNYGYTF	TGTGCCAGCAGCTTGGGCAGTCCGAACTATGGCTACACCTTC
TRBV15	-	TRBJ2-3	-	CATSPAHRTDTQYF	TGTGCCACCAGCCCCGCGCACCGCACAGATACGCAGTATTTT
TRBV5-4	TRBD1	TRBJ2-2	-	CASSPTIDRGSGELFF	TGTGCCAGCAGCCCGACCATAGACAGGGGTTCCGGGGAGCTGTTTTTT
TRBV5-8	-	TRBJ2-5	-	CASSQRQAYQETQYF	TGTGCCAGCAGCCAGAGACAGGCTTACCAAGAGACCCAGTACTTC
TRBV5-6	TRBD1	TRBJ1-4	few	CASSRGQGGKEKLFF	TGTGCCAGCAGCCGCGGACAGGGCGGGAAAGAAAAACTGTTTTTT
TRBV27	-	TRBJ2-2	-	CASSFQGTGELFF	TGTGCCAGCAGTTTTCAGGGAACCGGGGAGCTGTTTTTT
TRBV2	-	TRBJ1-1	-	CASNGLNTEAFF	TGTGCCAGCAATGGGCTGAACACTGAAGCTTTCTTT
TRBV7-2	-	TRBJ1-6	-	CASSLSRGSPLHF	TGTGCCAGCAGCTTATCTCGGGGATCCCCCCTCCACTTT
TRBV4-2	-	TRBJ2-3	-	CASSQDPGGGAGEADTQYF	TGTGCCAGCAGCCAAGATCCCGGCGGCGGGGCCGGCGAGGCAGATACGCAGTATTTT
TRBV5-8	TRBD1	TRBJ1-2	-	CASRATGIYGYTF	TGTGCCAGCAGAGCGACAGGGATCTATGGCTACACCTTC
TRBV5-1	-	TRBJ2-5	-	CASRAENQETQYF	TGCGCCAGCAGAGCGGAGAACCAAGAGACCCAGTACTTC
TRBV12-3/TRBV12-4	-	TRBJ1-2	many	CASGRTVTYGYTF	TGTGCCAGCGGGAGAACGGTAACTTATGGCTACACCTTC